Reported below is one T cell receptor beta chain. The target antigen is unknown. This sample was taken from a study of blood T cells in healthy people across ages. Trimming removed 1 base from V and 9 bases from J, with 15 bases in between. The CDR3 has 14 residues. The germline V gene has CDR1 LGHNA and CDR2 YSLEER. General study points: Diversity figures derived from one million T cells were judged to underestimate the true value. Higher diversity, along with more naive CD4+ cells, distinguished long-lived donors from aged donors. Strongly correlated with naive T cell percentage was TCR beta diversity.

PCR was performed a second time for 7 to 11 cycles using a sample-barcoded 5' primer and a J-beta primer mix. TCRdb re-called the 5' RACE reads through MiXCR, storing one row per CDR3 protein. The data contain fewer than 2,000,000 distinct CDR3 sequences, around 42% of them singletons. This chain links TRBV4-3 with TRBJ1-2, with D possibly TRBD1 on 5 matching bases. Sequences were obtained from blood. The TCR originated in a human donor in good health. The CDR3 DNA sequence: TGCGCCAGCAGCCAAGGAGTGTCCAAGGGACGCTACACCTTC. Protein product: CASSQGVSKGRYTF.